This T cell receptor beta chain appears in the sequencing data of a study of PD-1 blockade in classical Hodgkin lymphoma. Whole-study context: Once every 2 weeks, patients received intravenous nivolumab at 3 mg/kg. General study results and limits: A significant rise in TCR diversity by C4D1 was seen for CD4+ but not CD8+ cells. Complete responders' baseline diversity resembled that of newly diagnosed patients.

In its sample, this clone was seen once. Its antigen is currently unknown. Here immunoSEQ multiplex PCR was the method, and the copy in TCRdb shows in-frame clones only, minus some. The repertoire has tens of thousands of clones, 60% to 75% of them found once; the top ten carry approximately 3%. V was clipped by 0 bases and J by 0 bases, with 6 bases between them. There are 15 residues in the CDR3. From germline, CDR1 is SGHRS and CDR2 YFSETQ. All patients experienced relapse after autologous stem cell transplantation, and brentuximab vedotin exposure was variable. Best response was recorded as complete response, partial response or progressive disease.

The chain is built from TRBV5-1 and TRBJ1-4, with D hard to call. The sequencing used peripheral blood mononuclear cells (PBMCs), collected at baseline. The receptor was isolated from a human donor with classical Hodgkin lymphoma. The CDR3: CASSLDVATNEKLFF. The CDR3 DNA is TGCGCCAGCAGCTTGGACGTTGCAACTAATGAAAAACTGTTTTTT.